The 30 T cell receptor beta chains presented below share a single source sample, sequenced in a study of cytotoxic CD8 clonotypes in ibrutinib-treated CLL. Profiled with immunoSEQ multiplex PCR; TCRdb holds only in-frame clones, not every one. The repertoire includes hundreds of thousands of clones, about four fifths of them detected once, and approximately 10% sits in the top ten. Sequencing used PBMCs, obtained after 12 months of ibrutinib treatment. All receptors derive from a human donor with chronic lymphocytic leukemia.

The J gene is TRBJ2-3, the V gene TRBV7-3; no definite D call. This CDR3 has 14 amino acids. Between the trimmed V and J ends, which lost 0 bases and 3 bases, there was a span of 7 bases. In germline, CDR1 is SGHTA, CDR2 FQGTGA. In DNA, the CDR3 is TGTGCCAGCAGCTTAACTCTTACAACAGATACGCAGTATTTT. Its protein is CASSLTLTTDTQYF.

This rearrangement joins TRBV28 to TRBJ2-7; the D is unclear. Per the germline V gene, CDR1 is MDHEN and CDR2 is SYDVKM. The CDR3 has 11 amino acids. Trimming took off 6 bases at V and 5 bases at J, with 8 bases between the two ends. The CDR3 region has the DNA TGTGCCAGCAGCCGGGTGGACGAGCAGTACTTC. Translated: CASSRVDEQYF.

Remarks on this clone: The conserved final phenylalanine or tryptophan is absent from the CDR3, which likely points to a read error. It is unclear where the CDR3 begins or ends on the DNA, so no DNA is shown, and the CDR3 is as TCRdb lists it. The chain has TRBV5-1 and TRBJ1-1. CDR1 and CDR2 from the germline V gene are SGHRS and YFSETQ. Including both end residues, the CDR3 is 14 amino acids long. This CDR3 is CASSLEAGVSWEFS.

This chain connects TRBV6-1 to TRBJ2-3; D call uncertain. Germline loops: CDR1 MNHNS, CDR2 SASEGT. V shed 2 bases and J shed 5 bases, with 2 bases lying between them. The CDR3 covers 11 residues. Here the CDR3 reads CASSERDTQYF. CDR3 bases: TGTGCCAGCAGTGAAAGAGATACGCAGTATTTT.

This chain links TRBV11-1 with TRBJ1-2; 8 bases match TRBD1. Germline CDR1 reads SGHAT; CDR2 reads FQDESV (reference sequence). This CDR3 comprises 15 residues. The trim removed 4 bases at V and 5 bases at J, leaving 9 bases unmatched. The CDR3 sequence: CASSYSWTGQYGYTF. In DNA form, the CDR3 reads TGTGCCAGCAGCTACTCCTGGACAGGGCAATATGGCTACACCTTC.

CDR3 loop: CAISHRNTEAFF. The CDR3 bases are TGTGCCATCAGTCACAGGAACACTGAAGCTTTCTTT. The chain carries TRBV10-3 and TRBJ1-1, with D uncertain. This CDR3 has 12 residues. V lost 5 bases, J lost 1 base, and 5 bases lay in between. Germline assignment: CDR1 ENHRY and CDR2 SYGVKD.

This chain uses TRBV11-2 with TRBJ2-7, with 8 nucleotides matching TRBD2. Germline V gene lookup returns CDR1 SGHAT and CDR2 FQNNGV. CDR3 size: 16 residues. J gave up 4 bases and V 6 bases, and 14 bases lay outside the gene matches. The CDR3 loop reads CASSSPGTSFFYEQYF. The CDR3 DNA reads as TGTGCCAGCAGTTCCCCCGGGACTAGTTTTTTTTACGAGCAGTACTTC.

This sequence joins TRBV28 and TRBJ2-3; D might be TRBD1 (6 bases). Germline V lookup: CDR1 MDHEN, CDR2 SYDVKM. This CDR3 comprises 15 residues. Trimming left V 4 bases short and J 0 bases short, with 11 bases between. The chain's CDR3 is CASSSEDRSTDTQYF. The CDR3 nucleotides read TGTGCCAGCAGTTCGGAGGACAGAAGCACAGATACGCAGTATTTT. Using reference TRBV28 and TRBJ2-3 for the parts outside the CDR3, the full variable domain is DVKVTQSSRYLVKRTGEKVFLECVQDMDHENMFWYRQDPGLGLRLIYFSYDVKMKEKGDIPEGYSVSREKKERFSLILESASTNQTSMYLCASSSEDRSTDTQYFGPGTRLTVL.

The V call is TRBV7-8, the J call TRBJ2-5; 10 bases fit TRBD2. CDR3 length equals 16 residues. After removal of 4 bases from V and 5 bases from J, the junction contained 10 bases not matched to a gene. Looked up from germline, CDR1 is SGHVS and CDR2 is FQNEAQ. CDR3 nucleotide sequence: TGTGCCAGCAGCTCACGTCTAGCGGGGGCTCGGGAGACCCAGTACTTC. It codes for CASSSRLAGARETQYF.

This clone appeared once. V is TRBV29-1 and J is TRBJ2-5, with D perhaps matching TRBD1 or TRBD2 (5 bases each). V gave up 7 bases and J gave up 1 base, with 10 bases separating them. There are 12 residues in the CDR3. Germline assignment: CDR1 SQVTM and CDR2 ANQGSEA. DNA for the CDR3: TGCAGCGAGCGGACAAGCCAAGAGACCCAGTACTTC. Translating gives CSERTSQETQYF. Based on the CDR3 plus reference TRBV29-1 and TRBJ2-5, the full variable domain is SAVISQKPSRDICQRGTSLTIQCQVDSQVTMMFWYRQQPGQSLTLIATANQGSEATYESGFVIDKFPISRPNLTFSTLTVSNMSPEDSSIYLCSERTSQETQYFGPGTRLLVL.

The V call is TRBV5-1, the J call TRBJ2-6, with a tentative D call TRBD2 (5 bases). The ends were cut back, 0 bases at V and 0 bases at J, with 7 bases in the middle. CDR1 and CDR2 (germline): SGHRS, YFSETQ. The CDR3 spans 16 residues. In nucleotides, the CDR3 is TGCGCCAGCAGCTTGGCGGGATCCTCTGGGGCCAACGTCCTGACTTTC. The encoded protein is CASSLAGSSGANVLTF.

This chain uses TRBV7-9 with TRBJ2-1; D is undetermined. V was trimmed by 1 base and J by 1 base, leaving 8 bases between them. Germline V gene sequence: CDR1 SEHNR, CDR2 FQNEAQ (reference sequence). The length of the CDR3 is 15 residues. The CDR3 DNA reads as TGTGCCAGCAGCTTAGTGCCGAATTCCTACAATGAGCAGTTCTTC. This gives the protein CASSLVPNSYNEQFF.

The genes are TRBV30 and TRBJ2-1, with TRBD2 matching 7 bases. The CDR3 extends over 13 amino acids. The ends lost 3 bases at V and 8 bases at J; junction bases unmatched: 7. CDR1 GTSNPN and CDR2 SVGIG come from the germline V gene (reference sequence). CDR3 DNA: TGTGCCTGGAGGCTAGCGGAGCGGGATGAGCAGTTCTTC. Protein sequence: CAWRLAERDEQFF. The full variable domain, rest sourced from reference TRBV30 and TRBJ2-1, is SQTIHQWPATLVQPVGSPLSLECTVEGTSNPNLYWYRQAAGRGLQLLFYSVGIGQISSEVPQNLSASRPQDRQFILSSKKLLLSDSGFYLCAWRLAERDEQFFGPGTRLTVL.

This chain joins TRBV28 and TRBJ2-7; 7 bases line up with TRBD1. Losses at the gene ends were 9 bases for V and 7 bases for J; bases not matched to a gene: 9. There are 12 residues in the CDR3. CDR1 and CDR2 (germline): MDHEN, SYDVKM. The CDR3 DNA reads as TGTGCCAGTTGCGAGGGGGCGTTAGAGCAGTACTTC. Its protein is CASCEGALEQYF. Together with reference TRBV28 and TRBJ2-7, the CDR3 gives the full variable domain: DVKVTQSSRYLVKRTGEKVFLECVQDMDHENMFWYRQDPGLGLRLIYFSYDVKMKEKGDIPEGYSVSREKKERFSLILESASTNQTSMYLCASCEGALEQYFGPGTRLTVT.

DNA of the CDR3: TGTGCCATCAGGACAGGCACAAGGGAGAGCGAGCAGTACTTC. Protein: CAIRTGTRESEQYF. The rearrangement joins TRBV10-3 to TRBJ2-7, with a weak D call TRBD1 (6 bases). Trimming took off 6 bases at V and 6 bases at J, with 18 bases between the two ends. The CDR3 loop spans 14 amino acids. The germline V gene encodes CDR1 ENHRY and CDR2 SYGVKD.

The chain has TRBV28 and TRBJ2-4; 9 bases line up with TRBD1. J lost 13 bases, V lost 4 bases, and 8 bases had no gene match. The germline gives CDR1 MDHEN, CDR2 SYDVKM. The CDR3 is 13 amino acids. CDR3 loop: CASSSGTGSSQYF. DNA of the CDR3: TGTGCCAGCAGTTCTGGGACAGGGTCATCCCAGTACTTC.

This chain connects TRBV29-1 to TRBJ1-2; 7 bases agree with TRBD1. V shed 6 bases, J shed 4 bases, and the junction held 8 bases outside the gene matches. The CDR3 is 13 residues long. Germline assignment: CDR1 SQVTM and CDR2 ANQGSEA. CDR3 DNA sequence: TGCAGCGTCCCCTCCGGGACAGCCTATGGCTACACCTTC. Its translation is CSVPSGTAYGYTF.

This clone was counted a few times. The chain is built from TRBV7-8 and TRBJ1-2; 8 positions agree with TRBD1. With V trimmed by 4 bases and J by 8 bases, 15 bases remained unmatched. The CDR3 is made up of 16 amino acids. Germline V lookup: CDR1 SGHVS, CDR2 FQNEAQ. CDR3 region: CASSSPGQGKRSGYTF. CDR3 nucleotides: TGTGCCAGCAGCTCCCCTGGACAGGGAAAGAGGAGCGGCTACACCTTC.

This clone was seen a single time. This chain connects TRBV6-1 to TRBJ1-1; D remains ambiguous. V was pared by 8 bases and J by 3 bases, with 13 bases between. CDR1 and CDR2 (germline): MNHNS, SASEGT. CDR3 length: 13 residues. CDR3: CASGYTLYTEAFF. CDR3 in DNA: TGTGCCAGCGGCTACACATTGTACACTGAAGCTTTCTTT.

V is TRBV28 and J is TRBJ1-1; D not certain. This CDR3 spans 16 amino acids. The germline V gene has CDR1 MDHEN and CDR2 SYDVKM. V was pared by 2 bases and J by 0 bases, with 13 bases between. DNA of the CDR3: TGTGCCAGCAGTTTAGCCGCAGCAGGTATGAACACTGAAGCTTTCTTT. Translation: CASSLAAAGMNTEAFF.

The genes are TRBV27 and TRBJ2-7; weak D call: TRBD1 (5 bases). The CDR3 is 11 residues long. In germline, CDR1 is MNHEY, CDR2 SMNVEV (reference sequence). With 8 bases removed from V and 9 bases from J, the gap between germline ends came to 14 bases. CDR3 nucleotide sequence: TGTGCCAGCGGCGGATGGGGCGTGCAGTACTTC. Its protein product is CASGGWGVQYF.

The chain recombines TRBV6-6 with TRBJ1-1; D might be TRBD1 (6 bases). V lost 8 bases and J lost 4, with 14 bases in between. The CDR3 has 13 amino acids. The germline V gene has CDR1 MNHNY and CDR2 SVGAGI (reference sequence). The CDR3 DNA sequence: TGTGCCAGCGCCTCGACAGGAGGCACTGAAGCTTTCTTT. It yields the protein CASASTGGTEAFF.

The chain joins TRBV28 to TRBJ2-3, with D possibly matching TRBD1 (5 bases). The CDR3 consists of 15 residues. V lost 1 base to trimming and J lost 5 bases, with 13 bases between them. CDR1 and CDR2 (germline): MDHEN, SYDVKM. CDR3: CASSLSLTALDTQYF. CDR3 sequence (DNA): TGTGCCAGCAGTTTATCCTTGACAGCCTTAGATACGCAGTATTTT.

The V gene is TRBV28, the J gene TRBJ2-7; 10 bases are a match to TRBD1. J gave up 1 base and V 5 bases, and 5 bases lay outside the gene matches. CDR3 size: 15 residues. Germline V gives CDR1 MDHEN, CDR2 SYDVKM. CDR3 nucleotides: TGTGCCAGCAGTACGGGGGACAGGGGATCCTACGAGCAGTACTTC. The encoded protein is CASSTGDRGSYEQYF.

The V and J genes are TRBV5-1 and TRBJ2-7, with TRBD2 identical over 11 bases. This CDR3 has 16 residues. Germline V gene sequence: CDR1 SGHRS, CDR2 YFSETQ. V was clipped by 2 bases and J by 0 bases; unmatched bases: 4. CDR3 in DNA: TGCGCCAGCAGCTTAGGGACTAGCGGCCCCTCCTACGAGCAGTACTTC. It is translated as CASSLGTSGPSYEQYF.

The chain couples TRBV4-1 to TRBJ2-1; D unresolved. This CDR3 region has 14 residues. CDR1 and CDR2 from the germline V gene are MGHRA and YSYEKL. V shed 5 bases and J shed 9 bases, with 17 bases lying between them. The CDR3 nucleotides are TGCGCCAGCAGCATCCGGGTCGACTCTGGTGAGCAGTTCTTC. Translating gives CASSIRVDSGEQFF.

This clone was observed a few times. The rearrangement joins TRBV7-6 to TRBJ2-7; 7 bases map to TRBD1. The germline gives CDR1 SGHVS, CDR2 FNYEAQ. The CDR3 contains 13 residues. The V and J ends lost 5 bases and 5 bases, in that order; junction bases with no gene match: 6. The DNA for the CDR3 is TGTGCCAGCAGCACCCGCCAGGGGGACGAGCAGTACTTC. Translated: CASSTRQGDEQYF.

The chain has TRBV7-2 and TRBJ2-4; 9 bases line up with TRBD1. The CDR3 is 14 residues long. The J segment lost 8 bases and the V segment lost 5 bases, leaving 7 bases of the junction unmatched. CDR1 and CDR2 from the germline V gene are SGHTA and FQGNSA. CDR3 loop: CASSHGDRDDIQYF. In nucleotides, the CDR3 is TGTGCCAGCAGCCACGGGGACAGGGATGACATTCAGTACTTC.

The chain uses TRBV7-9 and TRBJ1-1, with D uncertain. V lost 1 base, J lost 6 bases, and 9 bases lay in between. CDR3 size: 13 residues. Germline V gives CDR1 SEHNR, CDR2 FQNEAQ (reference sequence). This CDR3 is CASSLVSDSEAFF. CDR3 sequence (DNA): TGTGCCAGCAGCTTAGTCAGTGATTCTGAAGCTTTCTTT.

The V call is TRBV2, the J call TRBJ1-2, with a tentative D call TRBD1 (6 bases). The V and J ends lost 6 bases and 7 bases respectively, with 15 bases between them. The V gene's germline CDR1 is SNHLY and CDR2 FYNNEI. The CDR3 spans 13 residues. The CDR3 region has the DNA TGTGCCAGCAGAAAAATACAGGGTGGTGGCTACACCTTC. Residues: CASRKIQGGGYTF. The entire variable domain, with the rest obtained from reference TRBV2 and TRBJ1-2, is as follows: EPEVTQTPSHQVTQMGQEVILRCVPISNHLYFYWYRQILGQKVEFLVSFYNNEISEKSEIFDDQFSVERPDGSNFTLKIRSTKLEDSAMYFCASRKIQGGGYTFGSGTRLTVV.